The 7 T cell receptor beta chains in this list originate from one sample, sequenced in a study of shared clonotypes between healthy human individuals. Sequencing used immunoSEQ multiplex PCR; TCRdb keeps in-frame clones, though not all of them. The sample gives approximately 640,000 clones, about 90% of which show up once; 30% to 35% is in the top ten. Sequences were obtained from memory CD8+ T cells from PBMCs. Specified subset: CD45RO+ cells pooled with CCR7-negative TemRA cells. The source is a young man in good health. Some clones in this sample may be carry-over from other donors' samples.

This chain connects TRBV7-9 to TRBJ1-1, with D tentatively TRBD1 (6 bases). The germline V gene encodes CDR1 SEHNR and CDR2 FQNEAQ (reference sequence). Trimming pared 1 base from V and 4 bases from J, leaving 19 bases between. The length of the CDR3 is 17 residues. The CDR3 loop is CASSLGIGGVGITEAFF. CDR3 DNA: TGTGCCAGCAGCTTAGGTATAGGGGGGGTCGGAATCACTGAAGCTTTCTTT.

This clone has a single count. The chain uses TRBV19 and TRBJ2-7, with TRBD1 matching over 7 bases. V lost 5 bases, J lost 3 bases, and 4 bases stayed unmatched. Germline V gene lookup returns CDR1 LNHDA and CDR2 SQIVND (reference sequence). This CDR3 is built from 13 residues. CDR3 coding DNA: TGTGCCAGTAGTGAGGGGGCCCTCTACGAGCAGTACTTC. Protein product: CASSEGALYEQYF.

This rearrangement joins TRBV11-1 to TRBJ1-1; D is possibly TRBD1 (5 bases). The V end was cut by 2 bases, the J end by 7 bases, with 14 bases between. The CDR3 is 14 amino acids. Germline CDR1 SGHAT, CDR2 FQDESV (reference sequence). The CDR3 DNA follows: TGTGCCAGCAGCTTATGGGTAAAGGGGAATGAAGCTTTCTTT. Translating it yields CASSLWVKGNEAFF.

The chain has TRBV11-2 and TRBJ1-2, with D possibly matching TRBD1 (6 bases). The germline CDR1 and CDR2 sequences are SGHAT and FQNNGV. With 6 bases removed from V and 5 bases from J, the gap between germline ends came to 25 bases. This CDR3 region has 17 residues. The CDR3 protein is CASRERGVVGGGYGYTF. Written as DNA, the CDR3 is TGTGCCAGCAGAGAAAGGGGCGTAGTCGGGGGCGGATATGGCTACACCTTC.

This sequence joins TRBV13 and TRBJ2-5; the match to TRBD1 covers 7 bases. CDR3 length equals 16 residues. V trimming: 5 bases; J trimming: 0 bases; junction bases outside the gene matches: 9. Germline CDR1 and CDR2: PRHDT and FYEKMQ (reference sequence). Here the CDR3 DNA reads TGTGCCAGCAGCGTAAGGTTACAGGGGTACCAAGAGACCCAGTACTTC. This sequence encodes CASSVRLQGYQETQYF.

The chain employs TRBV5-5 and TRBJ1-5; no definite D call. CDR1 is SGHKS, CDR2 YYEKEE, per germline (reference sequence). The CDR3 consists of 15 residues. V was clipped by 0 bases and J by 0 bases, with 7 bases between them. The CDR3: CASSLEDSSNQPQHF. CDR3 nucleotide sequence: TGTGCCAGCAGCTTGGAGGATTCTAGCAATCAGCCCCAGCATTTT.

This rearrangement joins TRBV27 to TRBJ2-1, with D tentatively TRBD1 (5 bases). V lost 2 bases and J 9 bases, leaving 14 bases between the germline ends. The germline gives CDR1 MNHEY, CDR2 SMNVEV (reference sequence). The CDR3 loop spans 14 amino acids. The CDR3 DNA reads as TGTGCCAGCAGTTTAAAAAGGGGTGTAATTGAGCAGTTCTTC. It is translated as CASSLKRGVIEQFF.